Listed below are T cell receptor beta chains from one sample, sequenced in a study of T cell responses to AZD1222 COVID-19 vaccine. The data were produced by immunoSEQ multiplex PCR, yet TCRdb's version contains in-frame clones alone and is incomplete. The repertoire holds around 120,000 clones, roughly 86% seen once, with 17% in the top ten. The specimen was peripheral blood, collected 28 days after the second AZD1222 dose. The origin of the receptors is an adult who received the AZD1222 COVID-19 vaccine. Each CDR3 is given with its conserved first and last residue. D genes are given only for firm matches. The size of a clone is reported for some rows only, either as once, few or many, or as a class for expanded clones.

clone_size	v_call	d_call	j_call	cdr3_nt	cdr3_aa
.	TRBV27	TRBD2	TRBJ2-3	TGTGCCAGCAGTTTATACTCCCCGCGGGAGAATACGCAGTATTTT	CASSLYSPRENTQYF
once	TRBV15	.	TRBJ2-1	TGTGCCACCAGCAGAAGCAATGAGCAGTTCTTC	CATSRSNEQFF
.	TRBV19	.	TRBJ2-7	TGTGCCAGTAGTATGCGTAGGGTGGAGTCCGAGCAGTACTTC	CASSMRRVESEQYF
once	TRBV10-2	TRBD1	TRBJ1-2	TGCGCCAGCAGTGAAGTTGGACAGGGGAGTTATGGCTACACCTTC	CASSEVGQGSYGYTF
.	TRBV18	TRBD1	TRBJ1-2	TGTGCCAGCTCACCCGGGACAGGCCCAACCTATGGCTACACCTTC	CASSPGTGPTYGYTF
.	TRBV7-6	.	TRBJ1-1	TGTGCCAGCAGCTTAGGTGACACTTCTGGGTTCACTGAAGCTTTCTTT	CASSLGDTSGFTEAFF
.	TRBV6-6	.	TRBJ1-5	TGTGCCAGCGACACAGGGTTCAATCAGCCCCAGCATTTT	CASDTGFNQPQHF
.	TRBV19	.	TRBJ2-7	TGTGCCAGTAAAGAGTCAGGGGATGTCTACGAGCAGTACTTC	CASKESGDVYEQYF
.	TRBV7-3	TRBD2	TRBJ2-1	TGTGCCAGCAGCTTAACTTGGCTAGCGGGACGAGATGAGCAGTTCTTC	CASSLTWLAGRDEQFF
.	TRBV18	TRBD1	TRBJ1-6	TGTGCCAGCTCCCGGGACAGGAATTCACCCCTCCACTTT	CASSRDRNSPLHF